This TCR beta chain was retrieved from a study of T cell repertoires in cytomegalovirus infection. Study-wide background: Shared public TCR beta signatures pointed to both CMV infection and a matching HLA type.

There are a few counts of this clonotype. Its specificity is not known. TCRdb re-called the reads with MiXCR, one entry per CDR3 protein. This table holds hundreds of thousands of distinct CDR3 sequences, over 25% found once. Study observations and caveats: HLA-C-restricted TCR beta clonotypes specific for CMV led the ex vivo response. Adding up the frequency of public TCR beta families identified people who carried CMV plus the relevant HLA.

The germline CDR1 and CDR2 sequences are SEHNR and FQNEAQ (reference sequence). The CDR3 length is 14 residues. V shed 5 bases and J 5 bases; nucleotides not matched to a gene: 6. The source was cultured CD8+ T cells from PBMCs, collected from culture after CMV antigen stimulation. The TCR comes from a human donor in good health (CMV status not recorded). Some clones in this sample may be carry-over from other donors' samples. The V and J genes are TRBV7-9 and TRBJ2-1; 7 nucleotides line up with TRBD1. The CDR3 protein is CASSLGQRNNEQFF. The CDR3 nucleotides read TGTGCCAGCAGCCTGGGACAGCGAAACAATGAGCAGTTCTTC. Full variable domain (remainder filled in from reference TRBV7-9 and TRBJ2-1): DTGVSQNPRHKITKRGQNVTFRCDPISEHNRLYWYRQTLGQGPEFLTYFQNEAQLEKSRLLSDRFSAERPKGSFSTLEIQRTEQGDSAMYLCASSLGQRNNEQFFGPGTRLTVL.